The 12 T cell receptor beta chains listed next were all sequenced from one sample in a study of neurological immune-mediated disorders. In TCRdb, the 5' RACE reads were re-called with MiXCR into one record per CDR3 protein. This table holds under 60,000 distinct CDR3 sequences, approximately 6.2% found once. Sequencing was carried out using CD4+ T cells from blood. The receptors come from a woman aged 18-30 years with multiple sclerosis.

This clonotype was observed many times. Here the CDR3 reads CASREQGAGQPQHF. CDR3 DNA: TGTGCCAGCAGAGAACAGGGGGCCGGGCAGCCCCAGCATTTT. V gene TRBV6-2 or TRBV6-3 combines with J gene TRBJ1-5, with 9 bases aligning to TRBD1. The CDR3 spans 14 residues. Germline CDR1 MNHEY, CDR2 SVGEGT. Unmatched junction bases numbered 7, after V lost 6 bases and J lost 7 bases.

Many counts were recorded for this clonotype. This rearrangement joins TRBV20-1 to TRBJ1-1, with a possible D match to TRBD1 (5 bases). The CDR3 has 14 residues. Trimming took off 2 bases at V and 6 bases at J, with 16 bases between the two ends. Looked up from germline, CDR1 is DFQATT and CDR2 is SNEGSKA (reference sequence). The CDR3 nucleotides are TGCAGTGCTAGAACGCCGCGGGGGATGGCTGAAGCTTTCTTT. This codes for CSARTPRGMAEAFF.

This clonotype qualifies as medium-sized. The chain carries TRBV10-3 and TRBJ2-1, with a tentative D call TRBD1 (5 bases). Germline V CDR1 and CDR2: ENHRY, SYGVKD. The CDR3 contains 14 residues. The V and J ends lost 3 bases and 6 bases respectively, with 12 bases between them. CDR3 sequence (DNA): TGTGCCATCAGTGAAGGGGCTGTGGGCAATGAGCAGTTCTTC. This translates into CAISEGAVGNEQFF.

J is TRBJ2-1 and V is TRBV5-1; 9 positions agree with TRBD2. CDR3 length equals 16 residues. CDR1 SGHRS and CDR2 YFSETQ come from the germline V gene. V dropped 1 base and J dropped 4; count of bases not matched to a gene: 6. The CDR3 is CASSLTSGFRYNEQFF. Here the CDR3 DNA reads TGCGCCAGCAGCTTGACTAGCGGGTTCCGTTACAATGAGCAGTTCTTC.

The genes are TRBV11-3 and TRBJ1-1; D is possibly TRBD1 (5 bases). This CDR3 has 13 amino acids. V shed 2 bases and J shed 10 bases, with 14 bases lying between them. In germline, CDR1 is SGHNT, CDR2 YENEEA. Here the CDR3 reads CASSLRQGQRAFF. CDR3 DNA: TGTGCCAGCAGCTTACGGCAGGGTCAGCGAGCTTTCTTT.

This clonotype was recorded many times. The chain employs TRBV28 and TRBJ2-1; D is perhaps TRBD1 (5 bases). The CDR3 loop spans 14 amino acids. The V end was cut by 1 base, the J end by 8 bases, with 12 bases between. Germline V gives CDR1 MDHEN, CDR2 SYDVKM. The CDR3 spells CASSLSQGIHEQFF. CDR3 coding DNA: TGTGCCAGCAGTTTATCCCAGGGTATCCATGAGCAGTTCTTC.

On this clonotype itself: A much larger clonotype is one base distant, so this may be a read error. The chain carries TRBV7-6 and TRBJ1-3; tentatively, D is TRBD1 (5 bases). Germline values: CDR1 SGHVS, CDR2 FNYEAQ. There are 16 residues in the CDR3. As DNA, the CDR3 is TGTGCCAGCAGCTCCCCTTCCGGAGGGACTGGAAACACCTTATATTTT. It codes for CASSSPSGGTGNTLYF.

J is TRBJ2-7 and V is TRBV1. TRBV1 is a listed pseudogene. The CDR3 loop spans 12 amino acids. CDR3 protein: CTSSQETYEQYF. The CDR3 nucleotides are TGCACCAGCAGCCAAGAGACCTACGAGCAGTACTTC.

This clonotype has ten or more counts. The genes are TRBV6-5 and TRBJ1-5; D not resolved. V was trimmed by 0 bases and J by 6 bases, leaving 9 bases between them. Germline assignment: CDR1 MNHEY and CDR2 SVGAGI. The CDR3 sequence is 14 residues long. In nucleotides, the CDR3 is TGTGCCAGCAGTTACTCAAAGTCGGGTCAGCCCCAGCATTTT. It yields the protein CASSYSKSGQPQHF.

This clonotype appeared many times. This chain joins TRBV20-1 and TRBJ2-5, with a possible D match to TRBD1 (5 bases). The V and J ends lost 3 bases and 6 bases respectively, with 14 bases between them. The CDR3 extends over 13 amino acids. Germline V lookup: CDR1 DFQATT, CDR2 SNEGSKA (reference sequence). The CDR3 DNA reads TGCAGTGCTAGTGATCAGGGTTGGCAGACCCAGTACTTC. It yields the protein CSASDQGWQTQYF.

This clonotype was recorded many times. V and J are TRBV10-1 and TRBJ2-4; 8 nucleotides match TRBD2. CDR3 length: 14 amino acids. J was trimmed by 7 bases and V by 6 bases; bases with no gene match: 8. Germline V gene data show CDR1 as WNHNN and CDR2 as SYGVQD (reference sequence). This chain's CDR3 is CASSPGGGANIQYF. Written as DNA, the CDR3 is TGCGCCAGCAGCCCCGGGGGGGGGGCGAACATTCAGTACTTC.

The sample holds many counts of this clonotype. This chain uses TRBV18 with TRBJ1-1; D gene uncertain. The CDR3 consists of 13 residues. V was shortened by 3 bases and J by 6 bases, with 11 bases between the two germline ends. Germline values: CDR1 KGHSH, CDR2 LQKENI. The CDR3 coding sequence is TGTGCCAGCTCACCTGGTGGCTGGGCTGAAGCTTTCTTT. Translating it yields CASSPGGWAEAFF.